A single sample is the source of the 5 T cell receptor beta chains below, sequenced in a study of blood T cell repertoires in COVID-19. Measured with immunoSEQ multiplex PCR; TCRdb has only the in-frame clones, and not every one. The sample contains tens of thousands of clones, less than 85% of which appear only once. The sequencing input was peripheral blood. All receptors derive from a human donor in a cohort sampled during active COVID-19.

The J gene is TRBJ2-5, the V gene TRBV2, with D possibly being TRBD2 (6 bases). V lost 4 bases and J lost 6, with 15 bases in between. Per germline, CDR1 SNHLY and CDR2 FYNNEI. This CDR3 region has 14 residues. The DNA for the CDR3 is TGTGCCAGCAGTGGTAGCGGCGGGGTAAAGACCCAGTACTTC. Encoded protein: CASSGSGGVKTQYF.

This clone was counted a few times. The chain uses TRBV5-4 and TRBJ1-1, with D perhaps TRBD1 (6 bases). The CDR3 extends over 13 amino acids. Germline CDR1 reads SGHNT; CDR2 reads YYREEE (reference sequence). Trimming pared 5 bases from V and 8 bases from J, leaving 16 bases between. As DNA, the CDR3 is TGTGCCAGCAGTCGAACAGGGCCTGAGGAAGCTTTCTTT. Translation: CASSRTGPEEAFF.

The rearrangement links TRBV7-2 to TRBJ1-2; D unresolved. This CDR3 region has 12 residues. V shed 5 bases and J shed 8 bases, with 12 bases lying between them. Germline V gene sequence: CDR1 SGHTA, CDR2 FQGNSA. DNA for the CDR3: TGTGCCAGCAGCGTCAGGCCCGGCGGCTACACCTTC. This encodes CASSVRPGGYTF. The variable domain in full, completed from reference TRBV7-2 and TRBJ1-2, reads GAGVSQSPSNKVTEKGKDVELRCDPISGHTALYWYRQSLGQGLEFLIYFQGNSAPDKSGLPSDRFSAERTGGSVSTLTIQRTQQEDSAVYLCASSVRPGGYTFGSGTRLTVV.

This rearrangement joins TRBV18 to TRBJ1-2, with 7 bases identical to TRBD1. V lost 6 bases, J lost 4 bases, and 11 bases stayed unmatched. Germline CDR1 KGHSH, CDR2 LQKENI. This CDR3 has 15 residues. As DNA, the CDR3 is TGTGCCAGCTCGTCATCAACGACAGGGAGCTATGGCTACACCTTC. Its translation: CASSSSTTGSYGYTF.

The sample holds a few counts of this clone. The rearrangement links TRBV19 to TRBJ2-3, with 8 bases identical to TRBD2. Germline-derived CDR1 and CDR2 are LNHDA and SQIVND (reference sequence). The J segment lost 0 bases and the V segment lost 10 bases, leaving 18 bases of the junction unmatched. The CDR3 covers 18 residues. The DNA for the CDR3 is TGTGCCAACCTTCGCGGGGGGCCGAATATCGAAAGCACAGATACGCAGTATTTT. Its translation: CANLRGGPNIESTDTQYF. Filled out from reference TRBV19 and TRBJ2-3, the complete variable domain reads DGGITQSPKYLFRKEGQNVTLSCEQNLNHDAMYWYRQDPGQGLRLIYYSQIVNDFQKGDIAEGYSVSREKKESFPLTVTSAQKNPTAFYLCANLRGGPNIESTDTQYFGPGTRLTVL.